This passage covers 22 T cell receptor beta chains from one sample sequenced in a study of cytomegalovirus exposure and HLA in healthy donors. The PCR employed 60 Vbeta primers together with 13 Jbeta primers. Libraries were prepared by immunoSEQ multiplex PCR; TCRdb keeps only in-frame clonotypes and omits some of them. Of about 91,000 clones detected, roughly 60% appear once; the ten largest clones hold roughly 2.5%. Sequenced sample: PBMCs. The receptors come from a human donor in good health.

The V gene is TRBV6-5, the J gene TRBJ2-5; a possible D gene is TRBD2 (8 bases). The germline V and J ends were trimmed by 6 bases and 5 bases, with 19 bases remaining between them. Germline CDR1 is MNHEY and CDR2 is SVGAGI. The CDR3 sequence is 15 residues long. In DNA form, the CDR3 reads TGTGCCAGCAGAGAGGGACAGCCTAGCGGGGAGACCCAGTACTTC. This translates into CASREGQPSGETQYF.

This clone was seen once. The J gene is TRBJ2-7, the V gene TRBV7-9; 8 bases map to TRBD2. Unmatched junction bases numbered 9, after V lost 5 bases and J lost 6 bases. This CDR3 comprises 14 residues. From germline, CDR1 is SEHNR and CDR2 FQNEAQ (reference sequence). CDR3 in amino acids: CASSPGLVSSEQYF. The CDR3 nucleotides are TGTGCCAGCAGCCCGGGACTAGTTTCGAGCGAGCAGTACTTC.

V gene TRBV6-6 combines with J gene TRBJ2-7; D is ambiguous. CDR3 length: 13 amino acids. The germline V and J ends were trimmed by 4 bases and 0 bases, with 7 bases remaining between them. Germline V gene lookup returns CDR1 MNHNY and CDR2 SVGAGI (reference sequence). CDR3 amino acids: CASSSSSSYEQYF. CDR3 nucleotide sequence: TGTGCCAGCAGTTCCTCGAGCTCCTACGAGCAGTACTTC.

This chain connects TRBV6-5 to TRBJ1-4; D is possibly TRBD1 (5 bases). Trimming cost V 6 bases and J 4 bases, with 9 bases left between them. CDR1 and CDR2 from the germline V gene are MNHEY and SVGAGI. This CDR3 spans 13 amino acids. The DNA of the CDR3 is TGTGCCAGCAGCAGGGCCGTTAATGAAAAACTGTTTTTT. Translation: CASSRAVNEKLFF.

The chain links TRBV5-1 to TRBJ1-6, with D unresolved. Germline V gene data show CDR1 as SGHRS and CDR2 as YFSETQ. V was cut by 4 bases and J by 5 bases, with 16 bases left in between. The CDR3 is made up of 16 amino acids. The CDR3 reads CASSPGALRDNSPLHF. In DNA, the CDR3 is TGCGCCAGCAGCCCGGGAGCCCTAAGGGATAATTCACCCCTCCACTTT. The full variable domain, in which reference TRBV5-1 and TRBJ1-6 provide the parts outside the CDR3, is KAGVTQTPRYLIKTRGQQVTLSCSPISGHRSVSWYQQTPGQGLQFLFEYFSETQRNKGNFPGRFSGRQFSNSRSEMNVSTLELGDSALYLCASSPGALRDNSPLHFGNGTRLTVT.

This clone was found a few times. The gene calls are TRBV18 and TRBJ2-1, with D tentatively TRBD1 (6 bases). The germline V and J ends were trimmed by 5 bases and 5 bases, with 10 bases remaining between them. CDR3 size: 13 residues. CDR1 and CDR2 from the germline V gene are KGHSH and LQKENI. The CDR3 spells CASSAQGNNEQFF. DNA for the CDR3: TGTGCCAGCTCAGCGCAGGGGAACAATGAGCAGTTCTTC.

CDR3 sequence reads: CASSVAGSGGAVGTDTQYF. In DNA, the CDR3 is TGTGCCAGCAGCGTAGCGGGTAGCGGGGGGGCAGTTGGCACAGATACGCAGTATTTT. V and J are TRBV9 and TRBJ2-3; 11 bases match TRBD2. The CDR3 spans 19 residues. The V segment lost 0 bases and the J segment 1 base; nucleotides outside the gene matches: 10. Germline CDR1 and CDR2: SGDLS and YYNGEE.

The chain uses TRBV7-9 and TRBJ2-3; TRBD1 aligns across 10 bases. The CDR3 length is 14 residues. The germline V gene encodes CDR1 SEHNR and CDR2 FQNEAQ (reference sequence). After removal of 3 bases from V and 4 bases from J, the junction contained 1 base not matched to a gene. The CDR3 DNA sequence: TGTGCCAGCAGCTTGACAGGGGGCGCAGATACGCAGTATTTT. Translating gives CASSLTGGADTQYF.

This sequence joins TRBV9 and TRBJ2-1; TRBD2 agrees at 8 bases. The CDR3 length is 18 residues. Germline V gene sequence: CDR1 SGDLS, CDR2 YYNGEE. The J segment lost 4 bases and the V segment lost 2 bases, leaving 14 bases of the junction unmatched. CDR3 in DNA: TGTGCCAGCAGCGTCTGGACCGGGACTAGGGGGGTATACAATGAGCAGTTCTTC. This translates into CASSVWTGTRGVYNEQFF.

This chain connects TRBV5-1 to TRBJ2-1; D unclear. The CDR3 length is 15 residues. Germline CDR1 SGHRS, CDR2 YFSETQ. The V end lost 1 base, the J end lost 0 bases, and 8 bases lay between the germline ends. The CDR3 DNA reads TGCGCCAGCAGCTTGACTTCTCTCTCCTACAATGAGCAGTTCTTC. Protein: CASSLTSLSYNEQFF.

The V gene is TRBV7-3, the J gene TRBJ1-6; D remains unclear. V lost 1 base to trimming and J lost 8 bases, with 9 bases between them. The CDR3 sequence is 14 residues long. CDR1 and CDR2 (germline): SGHTA, FQGTGA. CDR3 coding DNA: TGTGCCAGCAGCTTAAATCTCCGGGATTCACCCCTCCACTTT. Translating gives CASSLNLRDSPLHF.

This chain joins TRBV5-1 and TRBJ1-1; D is perhaps TRBD1 (5 bases). Trimming cost V 4 bases and J 4 bases, with 14 bases left between them. Germline V gives CDR1 SGHRS, CDR2 YFSETQ. The CDR3 is made up of 14 amino acids. CDR3 sequence reads: CASSQQGRATEAFF. As DNA, the CDR3 is TGCGCCAGCAGCCAGCAGGGTCGAGCCACTGAAGCTTTCTTT.

This clone was seen a few times. The rearrangement joins TRBV9 to TRBJ1-1, with 7 bases aligning to TRBD1. V trimming: 3 bases; J trimming: 2 bases; junction bases outside the gene matches: 4. The germline CDR1 and CDR2 sequences are SGDLS and YYNGEE. The CDR3 sequence is 14 residues long. The CDR3 loop reads CASSAGTANTEAFF. CDR3 coding DNA: TGTGCCAGCAGCGCCGGGACAGCAAACACTGAAGCTTTCTTT.

This sequence joins TRBV27 and TRBJ2-3; D remains ambiguous. V was cut by 7 bases and J by 5 bases, with 13 bases left in between. This CDR3 spans 13 amino acids. The germline V gene has CDR1 MNHEY and CDR2 SMNVEV (reference sequence). The CDR3 is CASTAAPIDTQYF. Written as DNA, the CDR3 is TGTGCCAGCACCGCGGCCCCAATAGATACGCAGTATTTT.

The J gene is TRBJ1-1, the V gene TRBV6-5; TRBD1 aligns across 8 bases. CDR1 is MNHEY and CDR2 is SVGAGI in the germline V gene. CDR3 size: 15 residues. With 6 bases clipped from V and 7 bases from J, the junction kept 13 bases outside the gene matches. CDR3 sequence (DNA): TGTGCCAGCAGGGAAACCCCAGGGGGCTTTATTGAAGCTTTCTTT. Its protein product is CASRETPGGFIEAFF.

This clone was observed a handful of times. The V and J genes are TRBV5-1 and TRBJ2-5, with 7 bases matching TRBD1. CDR1 and CDR2 (germline): SGHRS, YFSETQ. CDR3 length equals 16 residues. The J segment lost 9 bases and the V segment lost 1 base, leaving 15 bases of the junction unmatched. The DNA of the CDR3 is TGCGCCAGCAGCTTGCAGTTTTATAGGACAGGAATGTCCCAGTACTTC. Translated: CASSLQFYRTGMSQYF.

The V call is TRBV5-1, the J call TRBJ2-2; 9 bases fit TRBD1. The junction had 8 bases not matched to a gene; V was cut back by 6 bases and J by 5 bases. CDR3 length: 15 amino acids. CDR1 is SGHRS and CDR2 is YFSETQ in the germline V gene. The CDR3 bases are TGCGCCAGCAACCCATCCGGGACAGGGACCGGGGAGCTGTTTTTT. As protein: CASNPSGTGTGELFF.

The gene calls are TRBV9 and TRBJ2-1, with D possibly being TRBD1 (6 bases). This CDR3 spans 15 amino acids. CDR1 SGDLS and CDR2 YYNGEE come from the germline V gene. Trimming took 0 bases from V and 4 from J, leaving 11 bases between them. The CDR3 region is CASSVAQGEYNEQFF. CDR3 nucleotides: TGTGCCAGCAGCGTAGCACAGGGCGAATACAATGAGCAGTTCTTC.

In its sample, this clone was seen once. The chain employs TRBV18 and TRBJ1-5; D may be TRBD1 (5 bases). The V end lost 5 bases, the J end lost 6 bases, and 17 bases lay between the germline ends. CDR3 length: 15 amino acids. Looked up from germline, CDR1 is KGHSH and CDR2 is LQKENI. This chain's CDR3 is CASSKDGGVVQPQHF. DNA of the CDR3: TGTGCCAGCTCAAAGGACGGAGGGGTTGTTCAGCCCCAGCATTTT.

This chain joins TRBV5-4 and TRBJ1-1; the match to TRBD1 covers 10 bases. Germline CDR1 reads SGHNT; CDR2 reads YYREEE (reference sequence). Trimming cost V 0 bases and J 1 base; bases outside gene matches: 6. The CDR3 runs 17 residues. CDR3: CASSLGTGGSGNTEAFF. Written as DNA, the CDR3 is TGTGCCAGCAGCTTGGGGACAGGGGGGTCTGGGAACACTGAAGCTTTCTTT. Full variable domain (missing parts from reference TRBV5-4 and TRBJ1-1): ETGVTQSPTHLIKTRGQQVTLRCSSQSGHNTVSWYQQALGQGPQFIFQYYREEENGRGNFPPRFSGLQFPNYSSELNVNALELDDSALYLCASSLGTGGSGNTEAFFGQGTRLTVV.

The gene calls are TRBV6-5 and TRBJ1-1; a weak D match, TRBD1 (5 bases). Germline V gives CDR1 MNHEY, CDR2 SVGAGI. V lost 8 bases, J lost 4 bases, and 14 bases lay in between. The CDR3 runs 13 residues. The CDR3 nucleotides read TGTGCCAGCCGCTGGGGGGATGGCACTGAAGCTTTCTTT. Translated: CASRWGDGTEAFF.

V is TRBV4-3 and J is TRBJ1-1; D is unresolved. The V gene's germline CDR1 is LGHNA and CDR2 YSLEER. Trimming left V 6 bases short and J 2 bases short, with 10 bases between. The CDR3 length is 13 residues. CDR3 protein: CASSVRVNTEAFF. Here the CDR3 DNA reads TGCGCCAGCAGTGTCCGCGTAAACACTGAAGCTTTCTTT.